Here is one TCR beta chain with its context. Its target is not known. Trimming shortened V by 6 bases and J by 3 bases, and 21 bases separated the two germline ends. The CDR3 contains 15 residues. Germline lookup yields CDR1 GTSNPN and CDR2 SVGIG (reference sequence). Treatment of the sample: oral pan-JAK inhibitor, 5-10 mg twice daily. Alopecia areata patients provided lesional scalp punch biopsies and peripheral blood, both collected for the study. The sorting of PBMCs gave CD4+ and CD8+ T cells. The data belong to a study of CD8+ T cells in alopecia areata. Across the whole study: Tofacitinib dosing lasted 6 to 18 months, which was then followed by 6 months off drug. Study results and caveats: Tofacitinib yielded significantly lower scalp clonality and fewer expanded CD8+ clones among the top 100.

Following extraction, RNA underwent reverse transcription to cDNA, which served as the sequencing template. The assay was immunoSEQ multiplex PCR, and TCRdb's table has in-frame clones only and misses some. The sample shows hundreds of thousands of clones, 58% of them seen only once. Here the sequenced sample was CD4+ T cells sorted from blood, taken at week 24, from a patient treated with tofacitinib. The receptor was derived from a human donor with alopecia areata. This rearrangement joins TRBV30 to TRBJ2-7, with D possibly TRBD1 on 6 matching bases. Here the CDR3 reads CACSIQGRLVYEQYF. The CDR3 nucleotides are TGTGCCTGTTCTATACAGGGACGGCTGGTCTACGAGCAGTACTTC. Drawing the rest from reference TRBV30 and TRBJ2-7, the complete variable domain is SQTIHQWPATLVQPVGSPLSLECTVEGTSNPNLYWYRQAAGRGLQLLFYSVGIGQISSEVPQNLSASRPQDRQFILSSKKLLLSDSGFYLCACSIQGRLVYEQYFGPGTRLTVT.